The 21 T cell receptor beta chains given below trace back to one sample, sequenced in a study of T cells in Graves' hyperthyroidism and ophthalmopathy. Amplified TCR beta CDR3 regions derived from RNA transcripts. The primer set for the first-round RT-PCR of the TCR CDR3 was HTBI. One entry per CDR3 protein, called by TCRdb with MiXCR from the multiplex PCR reads. The profile shows a few hundred thousand distinct CDR3 sequences, around 13% of them singletons. The specimen was blood. The origin of the receptors is a woman in her 40s with Graves' ophthalmopathy.

The table lists this clonotype with many counts. V and J are TRBV20-1 and TRBJ2-5, with a weak D call TRBD2 (6 bases). V was pared by 2 bases and J by 4 bases, with 8 bases between. The germline V gene encodes CDR1 DFQATT and CDR2 SNEGSKA (reference sequence). The CDR3 loop spans 12 amino acids. The CDR3 reads CSARRGGETQYF. CDR3 coding DNA: TGCAGTGCTAGAAGGGGAGGAGAGACCCAGTACTTC.

This clonotype was observed many times. The chain combines TRBV28 with TRBJ1-1; D is uncertain. V was clipped by 3 bases and J by 0 bases, with 8 bases between them. CDR3 length: 14 residues. Germline CDR1 and CDR2: MDHEN and SYDVKM. The CDR3 loop reads CASSLRQLNTEAFF. The CDR3 DNA sequence: TGTGCCAGCAGTTTGAGGCAGTTGAACACTGAAGCTTTCTTT.

There are a few counts of this clonotype. The CDR3 coding sequence is TGTGCCAGCAGAGATGGCGGGGGGGCCACCGGGGAGCTGTTTTTT. Translating it yields CASRDGGGATGELFF. The chain carries TRBV7-9 and TRBJ2-2, with TRBD2 identical over 9 bases. The CDR3 consists of 15 residues. Trimming cost V 6 bases and J 4 bases; bases outside gene matches: 6. CDR1 is SEHNR and CDR2 is FQNEAQ in the germline V gene (reference sequence).

This clonotype was seen a handful of times. Being one base from a much bigger clone, this may be a read error. V and J are TRBV12-3 or TRBV12-4 and TRBJ2-1, with 8 bases matching TRBD1. There are 13 residues in the CDR3. The V segment lost 6 bases and the J segment 9 bases; nucleotides outside the gene matches: 7. The CDR3 protein is CASSGAGGGEQFF. In DNA form, the CDR3 reads TGTGCCAGCAGCGGGGCAGGGGGCGGTGAGCAGTTCTTC.

Only a few counts were recorded for this clonotype. The J gene is TRBJ1-1, the V gene TRBV5-6; D not resolved. Germline values: CDR1 SGHDT, CDR2 YYEEEE. This CDR3 is built from 13 residues. The V end lost 1 base, the J end lost 8 bases, and 12 bases lay between the germline ends. The CDR3 protein is CASSLRGLREAFF. CDR3 coding DNA: TGTGCCAGCAGCTTGAGAGGGCTCAGAGAAGCTTTCTTT.

In this sample, this clonotype turned up many times. The rearrangement links TRBV3-1 to TRBJ2-5; D not resolved. The CDR3 has 15 amino acids. V was clipped by 1 base and J by 7 bases, with 16 bases between them. CDR1 is LGHDT and CDR2 is YNNKEL in the germline V gene (reference sequence). CDR3 DNA sequence: TGTGCCAGCAGCCAAGGATCGCATCGTTCGGGGACCCAGTACTTC. Encoded protein: CASSQGSHRSGTQYF.

This clonotype was detected many times. The genes are TRBV28 and TRBJ2-1; 8 bases match TRBD2. Losses at the gene ends were 1 base for V and 7 bases for J; bases not matched to a gene: 9. This CDR3 region has 16 residues. CDR1 is MDHEN and CDR2 is SYDVKM in the germline V gene. CDR3: CASSLFEAGVRNEQFF. CDR3 sequence (DNA): TGTGCCAGCAGTTTATTCGAAGCGGGAGTTAGGAATGAGCAGTTCTTC.

This clonotype was counted ten times or more. This chain connects TRBV2 to TRBJ1-1; D uncertain. Germline values: CDR1 SNHLY, CDR2 FYNNEI. The CDR3 sequence is 13 residues long. V lost 0 bases and J lost 9, with 11 bases in between. CDR3 sequence: CASSEAPQTKAFF. CDR3 bases: TGTGCCAGCAGTGAAGCACCCCAAACCAAAGCTTTCTTT.

This clonotype came up a few times. This rearrangement joins TRBV24-1 to TRBJ2-1; D uncertain. This CDR3 region has 9 residues. Looked up from germline, CDR1 is KGHDR and CDR2 is SFDVKD. The CDR3 loop reads CAQGNEQFF. CDR3 DNA sequence: TGTGCTCAAGGGAATGAGCAGTTCTTC.

This clonotype was found many times. The rearrangement links TRBV29-1 to TRBJ2-3; 7 bases are a match to TRBD1. This CDR3 region has 16 residues. Germline V gene data show CDR1 as SQVTM and CDR2 as ANQGSEA. The V segment lost 0 bases and the J segment 0 bases; nucleotides outside the gene matches: 6. CDR3 protein: CSVEDPGQASTDTQYF. Here the CDR3 DNA reads TGCAGCGTTGAAGATCCCGGACAGGCTAGCACAGATACGCAGTATTTT.

This clonotype was recorded at least ten times. CDR3 in amino acids: CASRSRDRVGTQYF. In DNA, the CDR3 is TGTGCCAGCAGAAGCCGGGACAGGGTGGGGACCCAGTACTTC. The rearrangement links TRBV7-9 to TRBJ2-5, with TRBD1 matching 9 bases. CDR1 and CDR2 from the germline V gene are SEHNR and FQNEAQ (reference sequence). This CDR3 is 14 amino acids long. The V and J ends lost 6 bases and 7 bases, in that order; junction bases with no gene match: 9.

This clonotype was detected only a few times. V is TRBV29-1 and J is TRBJ1-2, with 8 bases identical to TRBD1. Trimming at V came to 5 bases and at J to 8 bases, leaving 10 bases not matched to a gene. This CDR3 has 13 residues. Per the germline V gene, CDR1 is SQVTM and CDR2 is ANQGSEA. The CDR3 protein is CSVFDRGSLGYTF. The CDR3 DNA follows: TGCAGCGTTTTCGACAGGGGATCGCTCGGCTACACCTTC.

This clonotype occurred once. The rearrangement joins TRBV19 to TRBJ1-2; 9 nucleotides match TRBD1. The germline V gene encodes CDR1 LNHDA and CDR2 SQIVND (reference sequence). J lost 0 bases, V lost 7 bases, and 6 bases had no gene match. This CDR3 is built from 15 residues. CDR3 coding DNA: TGTGCCAGTACCCCTCGGGACAGGGCTAACTATGGCTACACCTTC. It encodes CASTPRDRANYGYTF.

The V and J genes are TRBV3-1 and TRBJ1-2; D not resolved. V was pared by 10 bases and J by 7 bases, with 16 bases between. Germline V gene sequence: CDR1 LGHDT, CDR2 YNNKEL (reference sequence). The length of the CDR3 is 12 residues. The CDR3 coding sequence is TGTGCCACCCAAAGGCTAGGAAGTGGCTACACCTTC. It is translated as CATQRLGSGYTF.

This clonotype has just a few counts. This may come from a read error, since a much larger clone is one base off. The chain is built from TRBV11-2 and TRBJ2-1; possibly TRBD1 for D (6 bases). Trimming cost V 4 bases and J 0 bases, with 10 bases left between them. This CDR3 is built from 15 residues. CDR1 and CDR2 from the germline V gene are SGHAT and FQNNGV. The CDR3 protein is CASSSRGSSYNEQFF. The CDR3 nucleotides read TGTGCCAGCAGCTCCAGGGGAAGCTCCTACAATGAGCAGTTCTTC.

This clonotype showed up many times. The chain links TRBV15 to TRBJ1-6, with D tentatively TRBD1 (5 bases). The CDR3 runs to 12 residues. Germline lookup yields CDR1 LNHNV and CDR2 YYDKDF (reference sequence). Trimming stripped 9 bases from V and 7 bases from J, with 10 bases between. The CDR3 sequence: CATQGGNSPLHF. CDR3 DNA: TGTGCCACTCAGGGTGGGAATTCACCCCTCCACTTT.

This clonotype was found many times. The V call is TRBV10-3, the J call TRBJ1-5; 11 bases align to TRBD1. Per the germline V gene, CDR1 is ENHRY and CDR2 is SYGVKD. The CDR3 loop spans 16 amino acids. Unmatched junction bases numbered 6, after V lost 6 bases and J lost 2 bases. CDR3 amino acids: CAISGQGARGNQPQHF. The CDR3 DNA reads as TGTGCCATCAGCGGACAGGGGGCGAGAGGCAATCAGCCCCAGCATTTT.

In its sample, this clonotype was seen many times. This chain connects TRBV30 to TRBJ1-1; tentative D call: TRBD1 (5 bases). The CDR3 is 14 amino acids. With 4 bases removed from V and 1 base from J, the gap between germline ends came to 13 bases. Germline V gene sequence: CDR1 GTSNPN, CDR2 SVGIG (reference sequence). The CDR3 is CAWTTQGKNTEAFF. The CDR3 DNA reads TGTGCCTGGACGACGCAGGGTAAGAACACTGAAGCTTTCTTT. Full variable domain (rest looked up from reference TRBV30 and TRBJ1-1): SQTIHQWPATLVQPVGSPLSLECTVEGTSNPNLYWYRQAAGRGLQLLFYSVGIGQISSEVPQNLSASRPQDRQFILSSKKLLLSDSGFYLCAWTTQGKNTEAFFGQGTRLTVV.

The chain recombines TRBV27 with TRBJ2-1, with D unclear. Trimming took 0 bases from V and 6 from J, leaving 21 bases between them. This CDR3 has 18 residues. CDR1 is MNHEY, CDR2 SMNVEV, per germline (reference sequence). The CDR3 bases are TGTGCCAGCAGTTTATCGATTTTTAGGACCTTTAGTTTCAATGAGCAGTTCTTC. Its protein is CASSLSIFRTFSFNEQFF.

The chain carries TRBV12-3 or TRBV12-4 and TRBJ2-5; 10 nucleotides match TRBD2. The CDR3 runs 14 residues. V gave up 8 bases and J gave up 1 base; unmatched junction bases: 4. In DNA form, the CDR3 reads TGTGCCAGCCGGACTAGCGGAATCCAAGAGACCCAGTACTTC. Translation gives CASRTSGIQETQYF.

This clonotype has a count of ten or more. J is TRBJ2-1 and V is TRBV6-1; maybe TRBD2 (5 bases). The CDR3 has 14 amino acids. V lost 9 bases and J 3 bases, leaving 15 bases between the germline ends. Germline-derived CDR1 and CDR2 are MNHNS and SASEGT. CDR3 amino acids: CASGRSLDYNEQFF. CDR3 nucleotides: TGTGCCAGTGGGAGATCTCTTGACTACAATGAGCAGTTCTTC.